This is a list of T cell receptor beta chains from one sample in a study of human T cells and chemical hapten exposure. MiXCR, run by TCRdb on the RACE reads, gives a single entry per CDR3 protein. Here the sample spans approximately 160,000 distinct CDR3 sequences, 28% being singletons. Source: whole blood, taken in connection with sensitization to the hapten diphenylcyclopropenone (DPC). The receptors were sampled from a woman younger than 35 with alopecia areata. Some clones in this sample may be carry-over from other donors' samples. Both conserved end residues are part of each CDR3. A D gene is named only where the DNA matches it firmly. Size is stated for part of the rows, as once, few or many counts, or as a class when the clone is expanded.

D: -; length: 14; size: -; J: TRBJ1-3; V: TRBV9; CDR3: CASSVNGVGNTIYF; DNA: TGTGCCAGCAGCGTAAATGGTGTTGGAAACACCATATATTTT
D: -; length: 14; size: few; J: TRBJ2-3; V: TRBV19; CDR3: CATTPDSYTDTQYF; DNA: TGTGCCACCACCCCGGACAGCTACACAGATACGCAGTATTTT
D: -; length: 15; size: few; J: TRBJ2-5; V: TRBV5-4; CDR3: CASSGVAVDQETQYF; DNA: TGTGCCAGCTCCGGGGTGGCGGTGGACCAAGAGACCCAGTACTTC
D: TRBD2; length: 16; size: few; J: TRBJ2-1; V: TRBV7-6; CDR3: CASSLAPASGGNEQFF; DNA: TGTGCCAGCAGCTTAGCGCCGGCTAGCGGGGGCAATGAGCAGTTCTTC
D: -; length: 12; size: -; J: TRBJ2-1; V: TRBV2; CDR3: CASSEHYRKQFF; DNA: TGTGCCAGCAGTGAACACTATCGCAAGCAGTTCTTC
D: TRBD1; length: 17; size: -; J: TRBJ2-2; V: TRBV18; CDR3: CASSPTDRATNTGELFF; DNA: TGTGCCAGCTCACCAACCGACAGGGCAACGAACACCGGGGAGCTGTTTTTT
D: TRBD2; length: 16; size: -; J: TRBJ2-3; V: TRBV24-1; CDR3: CATSDPIAGDIGTQYF; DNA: TGTGCCACCAGTGACCCGATAGCGGGAGATATTGGGACGCAGTATTTT
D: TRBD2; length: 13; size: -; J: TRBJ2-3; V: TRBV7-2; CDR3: CASSFAGVDTQYF; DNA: TGTGCCAGCAGCTTCGCGGGGGTTGATACGCAGTATTTT
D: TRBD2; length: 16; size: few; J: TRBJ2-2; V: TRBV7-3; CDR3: CASSASGGAGTGELFF; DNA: TGTGCCAGCAGCGCGAGCGGGGGGGCCGGGACCGGGGAGCTGTTTTTT
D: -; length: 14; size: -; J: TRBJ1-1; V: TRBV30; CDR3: CAWSPVSLNTEAFF; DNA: TGTGCCTGGAGCCCCGTCTCACTAAACACTGAAGCTTTCTTT
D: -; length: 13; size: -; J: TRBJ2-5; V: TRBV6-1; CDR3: CASLRGFQETQYF; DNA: TGTGCCAGCCTAAGGGGGTTCCAAGAGACCCAGTACTTC
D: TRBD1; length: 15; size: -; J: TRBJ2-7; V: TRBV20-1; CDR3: CSARRGQGTSYEQYF; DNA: TGCAGTGCTAGACGAGGACAGGGGACGTCCTACGAGCAGTACTTC
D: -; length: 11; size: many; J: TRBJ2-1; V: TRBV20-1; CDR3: CSARNLRGQFF; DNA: TGCAGTGCTAGAAACCTCAGGGGGCAGTTCTTC
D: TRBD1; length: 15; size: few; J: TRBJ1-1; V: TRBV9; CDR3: CASSAQQGADTEAFF; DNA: TGTGCCAGCAGCGCCCAACAGGGGGCTGACACTGAAGCTTTCTTT
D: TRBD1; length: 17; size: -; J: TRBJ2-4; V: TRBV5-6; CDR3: CASSWGQARLAKNIQYF; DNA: TGTGCCAGCAGCTGGGGACAGGCCCGACTAGCCAAAAACATTCAGTACTTC
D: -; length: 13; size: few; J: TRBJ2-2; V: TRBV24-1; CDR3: CATSELRAGELFF; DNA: TGTGCCACCAGTGAACTTCGCGCCGGGGAGCTGTTTTTT
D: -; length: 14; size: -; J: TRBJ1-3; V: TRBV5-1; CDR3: CASSLEAHGNTIYF; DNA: TGCGCCAGCAGCTTGGAGGCTCATGGAAACACCATATATTTT
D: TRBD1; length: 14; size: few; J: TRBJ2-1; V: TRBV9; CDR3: CASSVGTGGGGQFF; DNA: TGTGCCAGCAGCGTAGGGACAGGGGGCGGAGGGCAGTTCTTC
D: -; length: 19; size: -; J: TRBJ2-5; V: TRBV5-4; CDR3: CASSLRNQQGLTFAETQYF; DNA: TGTGCCAGCAGCCTACGCAACCAACAGGGACTAACCTTTGCAGAGACCCAGTACTTC
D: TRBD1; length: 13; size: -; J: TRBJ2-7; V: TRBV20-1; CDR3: CSARDRGRDEQYF; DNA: TGCAGTGCCCGGGACAGGGGTCGGGACGAGCAGTACTTC
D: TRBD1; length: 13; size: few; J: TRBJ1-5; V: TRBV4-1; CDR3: CASSLTGGWPQHF; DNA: TGCGCCAGCAGCCTAACAGGGGGCTGGCCCCAGCATTTT
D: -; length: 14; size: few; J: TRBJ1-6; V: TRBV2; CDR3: CASRQDSYNSPLHF; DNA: TGTGCCAGCAGACAAGACAGCTATAATTCACCCCTCCACTTT
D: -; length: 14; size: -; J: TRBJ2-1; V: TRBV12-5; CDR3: CASGPGDLDNEQFF; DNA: TGTGCTAGTGGCCCGGGGGACCTTGACAATGAGCAGTTCTTC
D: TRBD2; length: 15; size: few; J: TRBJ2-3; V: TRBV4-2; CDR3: CASSQQTSGTDTQYF; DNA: TGTGCCAGCAGCCAGCAGACTAGCGGCACAGATACGCAGTATTTT